The clone carrying this T cell receptor beta chain has ten or more counts. One entry per CDR3 protein results from TCRdb running MiXCR on the RT-PCR reads. The sample comprises about 400,000 distinct CDR3 sequences, 16% of which are singletons, and 6% to 8% rests with the top ten. This sample is part of a study of patients and donors after allogeneic stem cell transplantation. Deletions cut 5 bases from V and 4 bases from J, with 11 bases between. The CDR3 is 13 residues long. This receptor was identified in a human donor who was either an allogeneic HSCT recipient or a stem cell or donor lymphocyte infusion donor (not recorded which). It is not recorded whose cells these are; they may come from a transplant donor. Sequenced input: blood, either unsorted or a sorted T cell fraction (not recorded which). This rearrangement joins TRBV12-3 or TRBV12-4 to TRBJ1-2; D is undetermined. The CDR3, as DNA: TGTGCCAGCAGTGCTGGACGGGCCTATGGCTACACCTTC. It specifies CASSAGRAYGYTF.